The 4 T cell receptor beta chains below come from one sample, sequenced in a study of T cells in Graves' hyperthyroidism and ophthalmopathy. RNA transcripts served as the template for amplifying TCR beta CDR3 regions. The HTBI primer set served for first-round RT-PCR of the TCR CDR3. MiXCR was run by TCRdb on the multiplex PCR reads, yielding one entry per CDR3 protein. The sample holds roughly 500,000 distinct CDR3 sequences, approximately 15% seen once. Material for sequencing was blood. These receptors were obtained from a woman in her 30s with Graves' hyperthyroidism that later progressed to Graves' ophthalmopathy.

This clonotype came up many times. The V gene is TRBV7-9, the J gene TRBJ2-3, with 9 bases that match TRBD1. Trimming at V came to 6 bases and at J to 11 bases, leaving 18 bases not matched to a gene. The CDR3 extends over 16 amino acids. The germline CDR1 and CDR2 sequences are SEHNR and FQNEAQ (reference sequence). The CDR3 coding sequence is TGTGCCAGCAGTCCCCCCGACGGGACAGGGAACTCCCAGCAGTATTTT. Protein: CASSPPDGTGNSQQYF.

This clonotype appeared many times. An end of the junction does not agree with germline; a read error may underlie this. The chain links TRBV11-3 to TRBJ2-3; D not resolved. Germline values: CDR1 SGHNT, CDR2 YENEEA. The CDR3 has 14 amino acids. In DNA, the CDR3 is TGTACCAGCAGCCCGGACGCTATAACAGATACGCAGTATTTT. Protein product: CTSSPDAITDTQYF.

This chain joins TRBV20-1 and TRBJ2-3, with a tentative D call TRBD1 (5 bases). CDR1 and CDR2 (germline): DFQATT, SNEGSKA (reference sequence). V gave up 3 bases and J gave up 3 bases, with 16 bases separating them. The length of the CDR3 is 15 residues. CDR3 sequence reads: CSASKGNLRTDTQYF. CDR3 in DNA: TGCAGTGCTAGTAAGGGGAATCTAAGGACAGATACGCAGTATTTT.

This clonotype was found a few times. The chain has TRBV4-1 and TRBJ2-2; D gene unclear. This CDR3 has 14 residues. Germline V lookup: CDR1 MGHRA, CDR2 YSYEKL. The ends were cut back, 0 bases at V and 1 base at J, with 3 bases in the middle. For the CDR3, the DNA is TGCGCCAGCAGCCAAGATCGGAACACCGGGGAGCTGTTTTTT. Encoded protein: CASSQDRNTGELFF.